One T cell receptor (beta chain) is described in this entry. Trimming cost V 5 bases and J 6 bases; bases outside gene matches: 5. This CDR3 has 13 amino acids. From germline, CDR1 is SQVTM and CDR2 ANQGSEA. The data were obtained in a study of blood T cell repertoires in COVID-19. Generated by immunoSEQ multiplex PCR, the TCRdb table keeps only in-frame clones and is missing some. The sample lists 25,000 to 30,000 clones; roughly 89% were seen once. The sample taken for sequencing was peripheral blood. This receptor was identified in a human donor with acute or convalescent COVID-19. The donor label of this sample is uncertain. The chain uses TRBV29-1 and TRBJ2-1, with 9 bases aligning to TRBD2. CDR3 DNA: TGCAGCGTTTCCCTAGCGGGACCCAATGAGCAGTTCTTC. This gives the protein CSVSLAGPNEQFF.